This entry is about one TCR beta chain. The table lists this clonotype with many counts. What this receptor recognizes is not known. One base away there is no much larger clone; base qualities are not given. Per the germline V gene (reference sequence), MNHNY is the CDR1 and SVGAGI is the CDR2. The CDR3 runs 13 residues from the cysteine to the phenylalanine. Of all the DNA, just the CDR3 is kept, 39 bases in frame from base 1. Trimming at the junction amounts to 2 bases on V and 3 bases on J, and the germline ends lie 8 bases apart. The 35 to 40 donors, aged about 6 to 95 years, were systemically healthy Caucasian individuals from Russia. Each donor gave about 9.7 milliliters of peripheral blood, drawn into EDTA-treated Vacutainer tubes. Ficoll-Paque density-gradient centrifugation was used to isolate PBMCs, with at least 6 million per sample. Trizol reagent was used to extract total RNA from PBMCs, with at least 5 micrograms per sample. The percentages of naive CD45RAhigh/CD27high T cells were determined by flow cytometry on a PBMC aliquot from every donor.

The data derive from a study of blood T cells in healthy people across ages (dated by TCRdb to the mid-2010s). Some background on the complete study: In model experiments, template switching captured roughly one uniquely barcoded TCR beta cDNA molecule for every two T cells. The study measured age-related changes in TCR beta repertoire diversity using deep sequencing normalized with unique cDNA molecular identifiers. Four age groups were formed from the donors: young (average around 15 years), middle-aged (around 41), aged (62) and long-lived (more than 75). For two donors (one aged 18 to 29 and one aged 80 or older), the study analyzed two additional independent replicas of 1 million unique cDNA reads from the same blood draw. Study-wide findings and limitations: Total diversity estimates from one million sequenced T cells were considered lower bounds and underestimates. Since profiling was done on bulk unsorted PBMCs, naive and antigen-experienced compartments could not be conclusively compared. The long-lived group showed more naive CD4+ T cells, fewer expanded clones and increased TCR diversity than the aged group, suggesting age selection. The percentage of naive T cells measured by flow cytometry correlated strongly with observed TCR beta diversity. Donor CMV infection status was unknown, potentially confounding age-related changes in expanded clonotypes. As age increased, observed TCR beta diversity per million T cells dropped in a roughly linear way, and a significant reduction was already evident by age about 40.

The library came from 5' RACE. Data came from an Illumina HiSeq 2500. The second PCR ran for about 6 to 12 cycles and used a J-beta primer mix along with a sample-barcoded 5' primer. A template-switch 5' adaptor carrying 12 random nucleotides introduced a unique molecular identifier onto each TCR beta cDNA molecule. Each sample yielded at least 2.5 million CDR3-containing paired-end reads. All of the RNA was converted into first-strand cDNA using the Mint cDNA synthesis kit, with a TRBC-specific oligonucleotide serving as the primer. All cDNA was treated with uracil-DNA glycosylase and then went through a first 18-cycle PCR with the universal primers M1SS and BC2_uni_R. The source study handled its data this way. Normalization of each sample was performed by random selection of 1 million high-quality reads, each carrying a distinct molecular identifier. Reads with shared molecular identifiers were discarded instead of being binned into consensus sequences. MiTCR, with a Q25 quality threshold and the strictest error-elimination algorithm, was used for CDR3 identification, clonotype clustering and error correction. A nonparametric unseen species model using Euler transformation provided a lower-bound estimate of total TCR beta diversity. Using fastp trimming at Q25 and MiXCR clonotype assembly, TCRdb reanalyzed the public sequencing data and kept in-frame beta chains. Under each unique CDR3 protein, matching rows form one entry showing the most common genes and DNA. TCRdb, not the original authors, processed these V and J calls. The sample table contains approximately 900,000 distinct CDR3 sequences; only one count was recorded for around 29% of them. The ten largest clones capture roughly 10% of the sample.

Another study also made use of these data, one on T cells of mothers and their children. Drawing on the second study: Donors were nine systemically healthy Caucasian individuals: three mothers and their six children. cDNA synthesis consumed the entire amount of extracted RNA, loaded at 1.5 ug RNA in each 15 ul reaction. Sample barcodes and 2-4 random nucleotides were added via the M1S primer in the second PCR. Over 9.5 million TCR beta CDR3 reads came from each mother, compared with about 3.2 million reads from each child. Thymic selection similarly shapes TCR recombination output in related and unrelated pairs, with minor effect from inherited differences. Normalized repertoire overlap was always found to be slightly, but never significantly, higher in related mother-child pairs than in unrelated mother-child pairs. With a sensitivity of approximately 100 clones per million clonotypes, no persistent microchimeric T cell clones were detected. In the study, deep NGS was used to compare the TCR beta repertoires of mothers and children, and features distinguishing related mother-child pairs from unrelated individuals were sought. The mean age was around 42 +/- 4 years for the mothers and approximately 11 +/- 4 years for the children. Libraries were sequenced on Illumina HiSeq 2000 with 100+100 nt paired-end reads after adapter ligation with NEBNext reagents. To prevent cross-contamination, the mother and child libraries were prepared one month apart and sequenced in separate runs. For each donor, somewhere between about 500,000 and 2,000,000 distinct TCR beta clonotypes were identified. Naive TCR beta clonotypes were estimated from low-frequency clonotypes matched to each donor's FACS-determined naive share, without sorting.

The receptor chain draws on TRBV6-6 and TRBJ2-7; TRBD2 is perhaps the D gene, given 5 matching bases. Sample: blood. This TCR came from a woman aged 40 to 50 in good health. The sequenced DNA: TGTGCCAGCAGTTACGATCGGGGCTACGAGCAGTACTTC. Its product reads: CASSYDRGYEQYF.